This T cell receptor beta chain was sequenced during a study of shared clonotypes between healthy human individuals (TCRdb year 2020). As for the study more broadly: A couple of women and a few men aged 18 to 49 years were included in the cohort. For each donor, three plates each were used for CD4 naive and CD4 memory, two plates were used for CD8 naive, and one plate was used for CD8 memory. Different laboratories and diverse techniques were used to prepare libraries and sequence TCR repertoires, to increase sequencing depth and limit assay-specific biases. Per donor, leukapheresis produced somewhere between about 0.94 and 8.9 billion PBMCs. To estimate repertoire size and how much clonotype sharing occurs between individuals, the study deeply sequenced the blood TCR repertoires of roughly 5 healthy adults. Overall study results and their limits: Based on pairwise subsampling, the degree of clonotype sharing among donors was expected to be affected by sequencing depth. Because the study included a small number of donors, the genetic and exposure-history diversity represented was limited. Sampling was restricted to blood, and TCR repertoires in tissues likely differ from the TCR repertoires found in blood. Clonotypes shared by all four sorted-subset donors showed higher generation probabilities than non-shared clonotypes. Estimated clonotype richness was generally larger for naive than for memory subsets. When several donors were compared, the shared fraction of clonotypes was about 5.5% for naive CD4, around 4% for naive CD8, 2% to 2.5% for memory CD4, and 0.4% for memory CD8. Even with the large sequencing depth, rarefaction of the sorted-subset datasets indicated that sequencing was incomplete.

TCR CDR3 regions were amplified from genomic DNA by multiplex PCR using the deep immunoSEQ assay. For each cell subset, the extracted genomic DNA was distributed evenly across all wells of several immunoSEQ 96-well plates, and each plate served as one replicate. For sorted subsets, each replicate PCR was loaded with 200 to 250 ng genomic DNA, equivalent to about 30,000 T cell genomes. Purified libraries were measured with a Qubit 3.0 fluorometer, size-checked on a Bioanalyzer 2100, and measured again with the KAPA Library Quantification kit. Each immunoSEQ 96-well plate was sequenced on its own single-read 150-cycle Illumina NextSeq 550 flow cell. Turning to the authors' computational methods: Because the immunoSEQ output held only junctional sequences and lacked quality scores, the filtering could not match the filtering applied to full-length reads. Sequences were annotated with PyIR, a Python wrapper for IgBLAST v1.9, and V/J genes and CDR3 were assigned using IMGT germline references. Reads were filtered out if the reads had weak V/J assignments (E-value above 1e-6), no CDR3, stop codons, out-of-frame junctions, or ambiguous translated residues. V3J clonotypes were defined as sequences sharing the same inferred V gene, J gene, and CDR3 amino acid sequence. Percentage overlap between repertoires was calculated by dividing the number of shared unique clonotypes by the size of the smaller repertoire. Richness of each repertoire was evaluated using RTK rarefaction, the Chao1 estimator, and Recon v2.1 estimates of unobserved clonotypes. Generation probabilities for all TCRbeta clonotypes obtained by the gDNA method from a handful of donors were computed using OLGA. TCRdb's version of the immuneACCESS table is confined to in-frame rearrangements and falls short of the full clone set. An unresolved V gene accounts for under half of the shortfall where checked; the remainder is of unknown origin. The V and J calls and the clone size are those of that table, but D and trimming were determined from the DNA. The sample has around 2.3 million clones on record, almost 96% of them singletons. More than 0.1% of the sample rests with the top ten.

Comments on this clone: Its binding antigen is unknown. No clone much larger than this one lies a single base away; base qualities are absent.

From its cysteine to its phenylalanine, the CDR3 spans 13 amino acids. Solely the CDR3 DNA is kept, with 39 bases framed from the first base. Trimming takes 3 bases from V and 11 bases from J, and the germline ends sit 16 bases apart. Looking up the germline V gene yields CDR1 MGHRA and CDR2 YSYEKL. Donors were healthy HIV-negative adults with no recently reported acute infections or vaccinations. Only Caucasian adults living in Nashville, Tennessee, USA were represented among the donors. CD4+ T cells were enriched through magnetic negative selection, after which naive cells were positively selected on CD45RA and the remaining negative fraction served as the memory subset. Blood was obtained by leukapheresis, after which PBMCs were separated by Ficoll-Histopaque density gradient centrifugation and cryopreserved in liquid nitrogen vapor phase. Analytical flow cytometry was used to check the purity and quantity of every magnetically sorted T cell population. Each sorted fraction had its genomic DNA isolated and then quantified by UV absorbance on a Nanodrop 2000c.

Source material: naive CD4+ T cells sorted from blood. Explained via the paper, the cell subset or site label denotes: CD45RA+ positively selected. The origin of this receptor is a man younger than 35 in good health. Rearrangement joined TRBV4-1 to TRBJ1-1; tentative D gene TRBD1, with 6 bases matching. DNA sequence: TGCGCCAGCAGCCAGGCACAGGGCGTGATCGCTTTCTTT. Translated, it gives CASSQAQGVIAFF.